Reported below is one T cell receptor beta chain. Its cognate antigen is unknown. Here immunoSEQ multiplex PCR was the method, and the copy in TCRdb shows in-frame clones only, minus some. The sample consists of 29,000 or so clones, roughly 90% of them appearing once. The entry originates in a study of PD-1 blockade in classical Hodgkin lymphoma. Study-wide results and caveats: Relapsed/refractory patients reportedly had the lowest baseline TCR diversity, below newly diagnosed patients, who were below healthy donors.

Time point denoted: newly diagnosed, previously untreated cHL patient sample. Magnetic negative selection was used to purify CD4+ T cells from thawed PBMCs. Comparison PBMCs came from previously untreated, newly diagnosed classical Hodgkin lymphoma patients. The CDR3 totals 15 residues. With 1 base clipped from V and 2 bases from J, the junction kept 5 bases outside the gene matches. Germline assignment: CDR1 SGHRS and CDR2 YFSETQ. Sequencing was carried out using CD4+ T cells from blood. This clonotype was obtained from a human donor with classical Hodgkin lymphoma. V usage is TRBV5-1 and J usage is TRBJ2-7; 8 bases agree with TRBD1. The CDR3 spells CASSLSGQVTYEQYF. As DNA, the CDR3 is TGCGCCAGCAGCTTGTCGGGACAGGTAACCTACGAGCAGTACTTC.